This is a list of T cell receptor beta chains from one sample in a study of cytotoxic CD8 clonotypes in ibrutinib-treated CLL. Sequenced by immunoSEQ multiplex PCR; TCRdb stores in-frame clones only, minus some. The sample has about 160,000 clones, over 65% seen once; the top ten hold about 2%. The specimen comprised PBMCs, sampled after 12 months of ibrutinib treatment. The origin of the receptors is a human donor with chronic lymphocytic leukemia. Both conserved end residues are trimmed from each CDR3.

AWSVRTGGNQPQH,TRBV30
ASSQEDRGLYEQY,TRBV4-3
ASSSSSRDGYGYT,TRBV5-5
SVGQGPTEAF,TRBV29-1
ASAQSGAVEQY,TRBV18
ASSFPPSYEQY,TRBV7-8
ASSSLGGLGKGNTEAF,TRBV27
ASSLPQGEETQY,TRBV7-2
ASSPFGSRGGSNYGYT,TRBV18
ASSRDRGQETQY,TRBV2
ASSLGGRGGTEAF,TRBV7-9
ASSPGRLAEGYEQY,TRBV7-2
ASSLALRRELEQF,TRBV7-8
ASSRERDTEAF,TRBV5-4
ASSTETGRGSYNEQF,TRBV19
ASSLDRGVPNYGYT,TRBV2
ASSTNRGARETQY,TRBV28
ASSLRSPGTDTQY,TRBV28
SAGDIEAF,TRBV20-1
ASSLGLANTGELF,TRBV4-1
ASSLGGTGGNEQF,TRBV5-1
ASRGQDRNQPQH,TRBV19
ASSGVRGEGNTIY,TRBV2
SVHRGLQETQY,TRBV29-1
ASSLERGQAFGNTIY,TRBV11-2
ASSQDWAGEETQY,TRBV4-2
ASREGTIQF,TRBV7-8
ASSLTLAGERGTQY,TRBV5-1
ASSLRLAGGVGEETQY,TRBV4-2
ASSYSRTGPYEQY,TRBV6-5
ASSRETSGSTDTQY,TRBV2
ASSLDRQETQY,TRBV5-6
ASPHRGGYT,TRBV10-1
ASSLSAGGFLTGELF,TRBV7-2
ASSEEGEAYEQY,TRBV6-1
AWGSIRALATEAF,TRBV30
ASSLRKGVSYNEQF,TRBV27
AGGELRNTEAF,TRBV6-4
ASSHRPGLGTRWGSGNTIY,TRBV28
ASSLSAVSGELF,TRBV28
ASSMGRRDTEAF,TRBV19
ASSIAVRDNSPLH,TRBV19
ASSYSLNADTQY,TRBV6-5
ASMGIRQGSNEQY,TRBV6-1
ASSIGQGMGNTEAF,TRBV19
ASSPTTGENIQY,TRBV4-2
ASTGDIDSPGATNEKLF,TRBV5-5
ASGLDSREQY,TRBV12-5
ASTPAAGGDQPQH,TRBV6-6
ASSPDHHSYEQY,TRBV18
ASSLAGTGARGYT,TRBV5-8
ASSPGFQETQY,TRBV5-4
ASSSYHRDNEQF,TRBV14
SVKGGTYEQY,TRBV29-1